A single sample is the source of the 32 T cell receptor beta chains below, sequenced in a study of neurological immune-mediated disorders. TCRdb independently ran MiXCR on the 5' RACE reads; one entry per CDR3 protein. The sample lists 15,000 to 20,000 distinct CDR3 sequences, less than 25% occurring once. Sequences were obtained from PBMCs. The receptors stem from a man in his forties or fifties in good health.

This clonotype was observed many times. The chain uses TRBV15 and TRBJ2-6, with a weak D call TRBD1 (6 bases). The CDR3 is 18 residues long. Trimming stripped 2 bases from V and 2 bases from J, with 16 bases between. Germline CDR1 and CDR2: LNHNV and YYDKDF (reference sequence). CDR3 region: CATSRNYPNRAGANVLTF. In DNA form, the CDR3 reads TGTGCCACCAGCAGAAACTACCCTAACAGGGCTGGGGCCAACGTCCTGACTTTC.

This clonotype was recorded at least ten times. The chain is built from TRBV5-1 and TRBJ2-3, with D possibly matching TRBD2 (5 bases). V dropped 4 bases and J dropped 6 bases, with 12 bases sitting between them. The CDR3 runs to 13 residues. Germline CDR1 reads SGHRS; CDR2 reads YFSETQ. CDR3 bases: TGCGCCAGCAGCCTAGTAGCGATTGATACGCAGTATTTT. It translates to CASSLVAIDTQYF.

This clonotype was seen many times. The gene calls are TRBV7-8 and TRBJ2-6; a possible D gene is TRBD2 (6 bases). V gave up 1 base and J gave up 1 base, with 14 bases separating them. This CDR3 is 18 amino acids long. CDR1 SGHVS and CDR2 FQNEAQ come from the germline V gene. CDR3 DNA sequence: TGTGCCAGCAGCTTAGTCCCCTGGAGGGCGTCTGGGGCCAACGTCCTGACTTTC. Translation gives CASSLVPWRASGANVLTF. Full variable domain (remainder filled in from reference TRBV7-8 and TRBJ2-6): GAGVSQSPRYKVAKRGQDVALRCDPISGHVSLFWYQQALGQGPEFLTYFQNEAQLDKSGLPSDRFFAERPEGSVSTLKIQRTQQEDSAVYLCASSLVPWRASGANVLTFGAGSRLTVL.

This clonotype was found many times. The rearrangement joins TRBV20-1 to TRBJ1-5; D call uncertain. Germline V gene lookup returns CDR1 DFQATT and CDR2 SNEGSKA (reference sequence). The V end was cut by 0 bases, the J end by 5 bases, with 20 bases between. The CDR3 extends over 17 amino acids. The CDR3 here is CSARDGRKGVGYQPQHF. CDR3 nucleotide sequence: TGCAGTGCTAGAGATGGGAGAAAGGGAGTTGGGTATCAGCCCCAGCATTTT.

This clonotype was detected many times. The chain uses TRBV7-2 and TRBJ1-4; D is undetermined. V lost 5 bases, J lost 8 bases, and 12 bases lay in between. The CDR3 runs 13 residues. Germline CDR1 is SGHTA and CDR2 is FQGNSA. The CDR3 nucleotides are TGTGCCAGCAGCAGAGGACTCGGGGAAAAACTGTTTTTT. This codes for CASSRGLGEKLFF.

The chain links TRBV7-2 to TRBJ2-1; D unclear. The V gene's germline CDR1 is SGHTA and CDR2 FQGNSA. CDR3 size: 14 residues. The V and J ends lost 1 base and 11 bases respectively, with 15 bases between them. The CDR3 is CASSLGVSAEKQFF. The CDR3 bases are TGTGCCAGCAGCTTAGGGGTCTCGGCAGAGAAGCAGTTCTTC.

In its sample, this clonotype was seen many times. This chain links TRBV20-1 with TRBJ2-1; D may be TRBD2 (6 bases). CDR1 and CDR2 (germline): DFQATT, SNEGSKA (reference sequence). The CDR3 length is 16 residues. The V gene lost 8 bases and the J gene lost 1 base, with 21 bases spanning the gap. The DNA for the CDR3 is TGCAGTACTACGGGTAGCCTGGCGGGGTCCTACAATGAGCAGTTCTTC. Its translation is CSTTGSLAGSYNEQFF.

The CDR3 spells CASSLAGSNEQFF. CDR3 bases: TGCGCCAGCAGCTTGGCTGGGAGCAATGAGCAGTTCTTC. The rearrangement joins TRBV5-1 to TRBJ2-1; TRBD2 might be the D (5 bases). V was clipped by 0 bases and J by 6 bases, with 7 bases between them. Germline V gene data show CDR1 as SGHRS and CDR2 as YFSETQ. The CDR3 extends over 13 amino acids. Looking up the rest from reference TRBV5-1 and TRBJ2-1 gives the full variable domain: KAGVTQTPRYLIKTRGQQVTLSCSPISGHRSVSWYQQTPGQGLQFLFEYFSETQRNKGNFPGRFSGRQFSNSRSEMNVSTLELGDSALYLCASSLAGSNEQFFGPGTRLTVL.

This clonotype has ten or more counts. This rearrangement joins TRBV29-1 to TRBJ2-1, with TRBD2 identical over 9 bases. This CDR3 has 15 amino acids. In germline, CDR1 is SQVTM, CDR2 ANQGSEA. J was trimmed by 4 bases and V by 3 bases; bases with no gene match: 7. CDR3 coding DNA: TGCAGCGTTGAGATATTAGCGGGGGATTACAATGAGCAGTTCTTC. Encoded protein: CSVEILAGDYNEQFF.

This clonotype was observed at least ten times. The DNA of the CDR3 is TGCGCCAGCAGTGAAAGGCCCCTGCGGGGGAACACCGGGGAGCTGTTTTTT. Its translation is CASSERPLRGNTGELFF. This rearrangement joins TRBV10-2 to TRBJ2-2; possibly TRBD2 for D (6 bases). V was shortened by 3 bases and J by 1 base, with 15 bases between the two germline ends. The germline gives CDR1 WSHSY, CDR2 SAAADI. The CDR3 length is 17 residues.

This clonotype was counted many times. The chain combines TRBV5-1 with TRBJ2-7; 10 bases fit TRBD2. Looked up from germline, CDR1 is SGHRS and CDR2 is YFSETQ. V lost 5 bases to trimming and J lost 0 bases; unmatched junction nucleotides: 5. The CDR3 length is 15 residues. This chain's CDR3 is CASRAGGGSSYEQYF. The CDR3 region has the DNA TGCGCCAGCAGAGCGGGAGGGGGAAGCTCCTACGAGCAGTACTTC.

This clonotype was detected ten times or more. The chain uses TRBV20-1 and TRBJ2-1; possibly TRBD2 for D (6 bases). The CDR3 runs to 12 residues. V gave up 6 bases and J gave up 8 bases, with 14 bases separating them. The V gene's germline CDR1 is DFQATT and CDR2 SNEGSKA (reference sequence). This CDR3 is CSAGLPRDEQFF. The CDR3, as DNA: TGCAGTGCCGGACTACCACGGGATGAGCAGTTCTTC.

This chain joins TRBV11-1 and TRBJ2-7; 8 nucleotides align to TRBD1. This CDR3 comprises 14 residues. With 5 bases clipped from V and 6 bases from J, the junction kept 9 bases outside the gene matches. The germline V gene has CDR1 SGHAT and CDR2 FQDESV (reference sequence). CDR3 sequence (DNA): TGTGCCAGCAGCACCCGGACAGGGACAGGCGAGCAGTACTTC. Translated: CASSTRTGTGEQYF.

This clonotype is medium-sized (0.01 to 0.1%) in the sample. The chain links TRBV12-3 or TRBV12-4 to TRBJ1-5; a weak D match, TRBD1 (6 bases). CDR3 length equals 14 residues. Trimming shortened V by 8 bases and J by 3 bases, and 14 bases separated the two germline ends. Here the CDR3 reads CASHEGVDNQPQHF. In nucleotides, the CDR3 is TGTGCCAGCCATGAGGGGGTTGACAATCAGCCCCAGCATTTT.

This clonotype was detected ten times or more. The chain is built from TRBV5-1 and TRBJ2-2, with TRBD2 matching over 9 bases. Germline V gives CDR1 SGHRS, CDR2 YFSETQ. With V trimmed by 2 bases and J by 1 base, 3 bases remained unmatched. CDR3 size: 16 residues. The CDR3 bases are TGCGCCAGCAGCTTACGAGCGGGAGGGAACACCGGGGAGCTGTTTTTT. It codes for CASSLRAGGNTGELFF. The full variable domain, with the rest looked up from reference TRBV5-1 and TRBJ2-2, is KAGVTQTPRYLIKTRGQQVTLSCSPISGHRSVSWYQQTPGQGLQFLFEYFSETQRNKGNFPGRFSGRQFSNSRSEMNVSTLELGDSALYLCASSLRAGGNTGELFFGEGSRLTVL.

This clonotype was picked up many times. This sequence joins TRBV20-1 and TRBJ1-5; D gene ambiguous. This CDR3 has 15 amino acids. The V gene's germline CDR1 is DFQATT and CDR2 SNEGSKA (reference sequence). The germline V and J ends were trimmed by 0 bases and 0 bases, with 9 bases remaining between them. CDR3 protein: CSARDGSYSNQPQHF. The CDR3 DNA reads as TGCAGTGCTAGAGATGGCAGCTATAGCAATCAGCCCCAGCATTTT.

The V call is TRBV7-3, the J call TRBJ2-7, with 7 bases aligning to TRBD1. The CDR3 runs to 15 residues. J was trimmed by 1 base and V by 4 bases; bases with no gene match: 7. Germline-derived CDR1 and CDR2 are SGHTA and FQGTGA. CDR3 residues: CASSYARDRSYEQYF. The CDR3 DNA reads TGTGCCAGCAGCTACGCCCGGGACAGATCCTACGAGCAGTACTTC.

Many counts were recorded for this clonotype. The V and J genes are TRBV7-2 and TRBJ2-1; TRBD2 matches at 8 bases. The germline V gene has CDR1 SGHTA and CDR2 FQGNSA. The CDR3 length is 13 residues. V lost 3 bases and J lost 15; bases outside the gene matches: 10. Written as DNA, the CDR3 is TGTGCCAGCAGCTTCGCGTCCGGGAGGGTCCCGTTCTTC. Translated: CASSFASGRVPFF.

This clonotype was counted at least ten times. J is TRBJ2-2 and V is TRBV20-1, with D possibly matching TRBD2 (5 bases). The germline V and J ends were trimmed by 3 bases and 6 bases, with 8 bases remaining between them. Germline values: CDR1 DFQATT, CDR2 SNEGSKA (reference sequence). CDR3 size: 12 residues. The CDR3 here is CSARDGAGELFF. The CDR3, as DNA: TGCAGTGCTAGGGACGGGGCCGGGGAGCTGTTTTTT.

This clonotype was seen many times. V and J are TRBV7-8 and TRBJ2-1; TRBD2 aligns across 11 bases. The CDR3 is 16 residues long. The germline gives CDR1 SGHVS, CDR2 FQNEAQ. With 4 bases clipped from V and 7 bases from J, the junction kept 9 bases outside the gene matches. The CDR3 sequence: CASSSASGRMGNEQFF. The CDR3 DNA is TGTGCCAGCAGCTCTGCTAGCGGGAGGATGGGAAATGAGCAGTTCTTC.

In its sample, this clonotype was seen many times. The chain employs TRBV2 and TRBJ2-7; D unclear. V was shortened by 4 bases and J by 3 bases, with 22 bases between the two germline ends. The CDR3 has 17 residues. The germline gives CDR1 SNHLY, CDR2 FYNNEI. CDR3 sequence reads: CASSVGFSRAVGYEQYF. The CDR3 DNA reads as TGTGCCAGCAGTGTCGGCTTCTCCCGCGCCGTGGGCTACGAGCAGTACTTC.

This clonotype is labeled medium-sized. The chain carries TRBV18 and TRBJ2-3; D is unresolved. The CDR3 runs 14 residues. Germline CDR1 KGHSH, CDR2 LQKENI. The germline V and J ends were trimmed by 5 bases and 0 bases, with 9 bases remaining between them. The CDR3 protein is CASSEVTSTDTQYF. CDR3 DNA: TGTGCCAGCTCAGAGGTTACTAGCACAGATACGCAGTATTTT.

The chain's CDR3 is CASSDGGISNQPQHF. In nucleotides, the CDR3 is TGTGCCAGCAGTGATGGGGGAATAAGCAATCAGCCCCAGCATTTT. The J gene is TRBJ1-5, the V gene TRBV21-1; the table's D call, TRBD1, has no DNA check behind it. TRBV21-1 is a recognized pseudogene. The CDR3 is 15 amino acids.

At least ten counts were recorded for this clonotype. This sequence joins TRBV20-1 and TRBJ2-3; 7 bases agree with TRBD2. CDR3 length equals 14 residues. Per germline, CDR1 DFQATT and CDR2 SNEGSKA (reference sequence). Trimming cost V 5 bases and J 6 bases; bases outside gene matches: 11. The CDR3 sequence: CSAEKRDETDTQYF. The CDR3 bases are TGCAGTGCTGAGAAGCGGGATGAGACGGATACGCAGTATTTT.

At least ten counts were recorded for this clonotype. The chain has TRBV20-1 and TRBJ2-1; D is ambiguous. The CDR3 loop spans 13 amino acids. Germline loops: CDR1 DFQATT, CDR2 SNEGSKA (reference sequence). The CDR3 loop reads CSPRVNYYNEQFF. The CDR3 DNA reads TGCAGCCCTCGGGTGAACTACTACAATGAGCAGTTCTTC.

The chain recombines TRBV12-3 or TRBV12-4 with TRBJ2-7; 11 bases line up with TRBD2. This CDR3 contains 17 residues. After removal of 2 bases from V and 0 bases from J, the junction contained 6 bases not matched to a gene. The chain's CDR3 is CASSLPGLADSSYEQYF. CDR3 in DNA: TGTGCCAGCAGTTTACCGGGACTAGCGGATAGCTCCTACGAGCAGTACTTC.

This clonotype appeared many times. V and J are TRBV7-2 and TRBJ2-7, with D perhaps TRBD1 (6 bases). The CDR3 is 15 residues long. V dropped 7 bases and J dropped 0 bases, with 16 bases sitting between them. Looked up from germline, CDR1 is SGHTA and CDR2 is FQGNSA. CDR3 loop: CASTHQGPSSYEQYF. Written as DNA, the CDR3 is TGTGCCAGCACCCACCAGGGGCCTAGCTCCTACGAGCAGTACTTC.

This clonotype was seen at least ten times. This rearrangement joins TRBV10-1 to TRBJ1-2, with a possible D match to TRBD1 (6 bases). The length of the CDR3 is 14 residues. The germline V and J ends were trimmed by 0 bases and 4 bases, with 9 bases remaining between them. Germline V gene sequence: CDR1 WNHNN, CDR2 SYGVQD (reference sequence). The DNA for the CDR3 is TGCGCCAGCAGTGAGTCGGACAGACTCTATGGCTACACCTTC. Its translation: CASSESDRLYGYTF.

This clonotype was seen many times. V and J are TRBV9 and TRBJ1-6; the D is unclear. Germline-derived CDR1 and CDR2 are SGDLS and YYNGEE. Trimming removed 2 bases at V and 7 bases at J, with 4 bases between. The CDR3 is 12 residues long. As DNA, the CDR3 is TGTGCCAGCAGCGTCCGAAATTCACCCCTCCACTTT. This encodes CASSVRNSPLHF.

This clonotype ranks as medium-sized. The chain carries TRBV20-1 and TRBJ2-3; D unresolved. The CDR3 loop spans 13 amino acids. V dropped 3 bases and J dropped 4 bases, with 11 bases sitting between them. The germline gives CDR1 DFQATT, CDR2 SNEGSKA (reference sequence). CDR3: CSASPTNPDTQYF. The DNA of the CDR3 is TGCAGTGCTAGTCCGACCAATCCAGATACGCAGTATTTT.

This clonotype has at least ten counts. The gene calls are TRBV20-1 and TRBJ1-5; D uncertain. The CDR3 totals 12 residues. Germline CDR1 and CDR2: DFQATT and SNEGSKA (reference sequence). Trimming pared 2 bases from V and 8 bases from J, leaving 10 bases between. The CDR3 coding sequence is TGCAGTGCTAGAAGGGCCAGCGAGCCCCAGCATTTT. Encoded protein: CSARRASEPQHF.

Many counts were recorded for this clonotype. V gene TRBV20-1 combines with J gene TRBJ2-3; 12 positions agree with TRBD2. Germline V gene data show CDR1 as DFQATT and CDR2 as SNEGSKA (reference sequence). This CDR3 comprises 15 residues. Trimming cost V 6 bases and J 4 bases; bases outside gene matches: 8. The CDR3 nucleotides are TGCAGTGCACCACAGACTAGCGGGAGTGCAGATACGCAGTATTTT. This gives the protein CSAPQTSGSADTQYF.